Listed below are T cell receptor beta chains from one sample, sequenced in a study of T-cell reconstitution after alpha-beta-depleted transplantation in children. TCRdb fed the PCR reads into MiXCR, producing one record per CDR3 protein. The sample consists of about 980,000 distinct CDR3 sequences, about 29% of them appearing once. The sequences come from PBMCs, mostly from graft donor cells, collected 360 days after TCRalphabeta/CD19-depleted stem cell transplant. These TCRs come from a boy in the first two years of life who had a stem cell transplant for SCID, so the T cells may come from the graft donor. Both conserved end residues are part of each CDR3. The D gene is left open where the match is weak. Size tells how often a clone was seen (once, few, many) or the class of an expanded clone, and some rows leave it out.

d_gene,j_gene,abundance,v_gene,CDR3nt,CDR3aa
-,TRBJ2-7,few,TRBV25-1,TGTGCCAGCAGTGAACCAGGGATATACGAGCAGTACTTC,CASSEPGIYEQYF
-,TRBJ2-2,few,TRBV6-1,TGTGCCAGCACCTTAAGTACGAACACCGGGGAGCTGTTTTTT,CASTLSTNTGELFF
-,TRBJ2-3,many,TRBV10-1,TGCGCCAGCAGTGAGGAACGGATTGGGACAGATACGCAGTATTTT,CASSEERIGTDTQYF
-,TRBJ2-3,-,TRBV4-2,TGTGCCAGCAGCCAACTTTTTTTCCGGCGTAGCACAGATACGCAGTATTTT,CASSQLFFRRSTDTQYF
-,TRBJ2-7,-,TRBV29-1,TGCAGCGTTGGAGGGACGGTGACCTACGAGCAGTACTTC,CSVGGTVTYEQYF
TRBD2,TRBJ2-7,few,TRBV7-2,TGTGCCAGCAGCTTAGGGGGGGGGACCGTCTACGAGCAGTACTTC,CASSLGGGTVYEQYF
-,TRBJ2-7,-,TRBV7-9,TGTGCCAGCAGCCCGCTCGGGCAGGGGTACTACGAGCAGTACTTC,CASSPLGQGYYEQYF
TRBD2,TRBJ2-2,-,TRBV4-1,TGCGCCAGCAGCCAAGGACGGGGGGACGGTTCCGGGGAGCTGTTTTTT,CASSQGRGDGSGELFF
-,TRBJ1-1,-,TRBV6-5,TGTGCCAGCAGTTCACAGGCATTGGACACTGAAGCTTTCTTT,CASSSQALDTEAFF
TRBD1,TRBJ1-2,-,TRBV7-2,TGTGCCAGCAGCTTAGCCCTGGGACAGCCTAACTATGGCTACACCTTC,CASSLALGQPNYGYTF
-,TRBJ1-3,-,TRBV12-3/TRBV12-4,TGTGCCAGCACCACTCGTAGCCCCCCTGGAAACACCATATATTTT,CASTTRSPPGNTIYF
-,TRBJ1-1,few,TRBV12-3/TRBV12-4,TGTGCCAGCAGCTACCTCAGGACAGCCAACACTGAAGCTTTCTTT,CASSYLRTANTEAFF
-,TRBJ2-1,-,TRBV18,TGTGCCAGCTCACGCCGCTGGGGGGGGGCTGGCAATGAGCAGTTCTTC,CASSRRWGGAGNEQFF
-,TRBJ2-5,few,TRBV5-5,TGTGCCAGCAGCTTGGCAACTGTGCGAATTTTACAAGAGACCCAGTACTTC,CASSLATVRILQETQYF
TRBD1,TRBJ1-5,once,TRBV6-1,TGTGCCAGCAGTAGGACAGGGGCCTATAGCAATCAGCCCCAGCATTTT,CASSRTGAYSNQPQHF
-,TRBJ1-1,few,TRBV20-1,TGCAGTGCACAGGGCCCCCTGAACACTGAAGCTTTCTTT,CSAQGPLNTEAFF
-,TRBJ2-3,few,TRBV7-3,TGTGCCAGCAGCTTAATGGCTAGCAACCCAGATACGCAGTATTTT,CASSLMASNPDTQYF
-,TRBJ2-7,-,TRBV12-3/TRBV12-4,TGTGCCAGCAGTCCCGGGAGCCTCCCTAGCTACGAGCAGTACTTC,CASSPGSLPSYEQYF
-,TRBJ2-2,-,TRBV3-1,TGTGCCAGCAGCCGACTCCAGAACACCGGGGAGCTGTTTTTT,CASSRLQNTGELFF
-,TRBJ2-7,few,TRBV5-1,TGCGCCAGCAGCTTGGAGTCAGGGTACGGTAGCGAGCAGTACTTC,CASSLESGYGSEQYF
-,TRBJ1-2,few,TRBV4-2,TGTGCCAGCAGCCCTGGGGGGTACGGCTATGGCTACACCTTC,CASSPGGYGYGYTF
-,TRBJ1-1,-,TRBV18,TGTGCCAGCTCCCCCACTCGATTGGGGGAAGAAGCTTTCTTT,CASSPTRLGEEAFF
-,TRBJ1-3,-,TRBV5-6,TGTGCCAGCAGCTTGGGAGGTCGGGGACTCCACAAGGCAGGAAACACCATATATTTT,CASSLGGRGLHKAGNTIYF
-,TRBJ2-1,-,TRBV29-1,TGCAGCGTTGCGCGTGGGATGGGCTTGGGGAATGAGCAGTTCTTC,CSVARGMGLGNEQFF
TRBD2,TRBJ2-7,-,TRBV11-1,TGTGCCAGCAGCAATCCGGGACTAGCGGGGGGTACGAAGTCCTACGAGCAGTACTTC,CASSNPGLAGGTKSYEQYF
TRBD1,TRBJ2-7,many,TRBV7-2,TGTGCCAGCAGCTTCCGGGACAGGGAGGGAAGGGAGCAGTACTTC,CASSFRDREGREQYF
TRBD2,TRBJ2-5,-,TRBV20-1,TGCAGTGCTCGACCCGGGACTAGCATGCAAGAGACCCAGTACTTC,CSARPGTSMQETQYF
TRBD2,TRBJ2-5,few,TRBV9,TGTGCCAGCAGCCCCCTCAAGACTAGCGGGGGACAAGAGACCCAGTACTTC,CASSPLKTSGGQETQYF
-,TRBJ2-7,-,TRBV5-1,TGCGCCAGCAGCTTCCAGGCAGAGCCCTACGAGCAGTACTTC,CASSFQAEPYEQYF
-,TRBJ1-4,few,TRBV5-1,TGCGCCAGCAGCCCCGACCCGATATCGGAAAAACTGTTTTTT,CASSPDPISEKLFF
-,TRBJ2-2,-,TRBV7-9,TGTGCCAGCAGCTTAGCGTCGGGGGTCAGGGCCGGGGAGCTGTTTTTT,CASSLASGVRAGELFF
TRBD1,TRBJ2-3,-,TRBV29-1,TGCAGCGTGCGAAGACAGGGGTCTAGCACAGATACGCAGTATTTT,CSVRRQGSSTDTQYF
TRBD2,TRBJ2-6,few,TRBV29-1,TGCAGCGTTGAGTCGCGGGAGACTTCCTCTGGGGCCAACGTCCTGACTTTC,CSVESRETSSGANVLTF
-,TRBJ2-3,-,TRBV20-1,TGCAGTGCCGCGGCCGGGAGAGATACGCAGTATTTT,CSAAAGRDTQYF
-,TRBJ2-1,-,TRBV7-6,TGTGCCAGCGCCCCGGGACTTAACTCCGATGAGCAGTTCTTC,CASAPGLNSDEQFF
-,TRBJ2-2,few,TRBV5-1,TGCGCCAGCAGCTTGGGGGTTAGCGGTCTACCGAACACCGGGGAGCTGTTTTTT,CASSLGVSGLPNTGELFF
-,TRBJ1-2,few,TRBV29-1,TGCAGCGTTGAAGGGACACGTTCATATGGCTACACCTTC,CSVEGTRSYGYTF
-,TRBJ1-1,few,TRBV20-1,TGCAGTGCAGGGGCGCCGAACACTGAAGCTTTCTTT,CSAGAPNTEAFF
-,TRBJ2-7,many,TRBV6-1,TGTGCCAGCAGCCTCGGGACTTCGGTCACCTACGAGCAGTACTTC,CASSLGTSVTYEQYF
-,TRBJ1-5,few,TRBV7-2,TGTGCCAGCAGCTTAGGCGCAGGCCTCAATCAGCCCCAGCATTTT,CASSLGAGLNQPQHF
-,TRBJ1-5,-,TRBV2,TGTGCCAGCAGTGAAACTGGGACGCCGGCGGGGCAGCCCCAGCATTTT,CASSETGTPAGQPQHF
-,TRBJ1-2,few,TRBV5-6,TGTGCCAGCAGCACCGGGACGACGAAAAAGCATGGCTACACCTTC,CASSTGTTKKHGYTF
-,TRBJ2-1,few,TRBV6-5,TGTGCCAGCAGTTACGAATCTTGGGGCTACAATGAGCAGTTCTTC,CASSYESWGYNEQFF
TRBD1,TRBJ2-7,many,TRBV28,TGTGCCAGCAGTCCCTTTGGGACAGCTAGCTCCTACGAGCAGTACTTC,CASSPFGTASSYEQYF
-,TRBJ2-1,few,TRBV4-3,TGCGCCAGCAGCCAAGATGATAGACCCCCTTACAATGAGCAGTTCTTC,CASSQDDRPPYNEQFF
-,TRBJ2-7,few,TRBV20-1,TGCAGTGCTATGGCGGACTCCCCCTACGAGCAGTACTTC,CSAMADSPYEQYF
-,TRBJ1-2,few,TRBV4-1,TGCGCCAGCAAGCGGACAGCGGCTAACTATGGCTACACCTTC,CASKRTAANYGYTF
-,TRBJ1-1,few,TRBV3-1,TGTGCCAGCTCGGACTACACTGAAGCTTTCTTT,CASSDYTEAFF